This T cell receptor beta chain was identified in a study of blood T cell repertoires in COVID-19. Authors' analysis steps: Cell counts per sample came from amplifying reference gene primers. Clones were read by immunoSEQ multiplex PCR, and TCRdb kept only the in-frame ones, dropping some. V and J calls and clone size are as listed in that table; D and trimming were resolved from the DNA. Of fewer than 50,000 clones listed, just under 70% are singletons. This clone has just a few counts. The CDR3 covers 21 residues. Germline lookup yields CDR1 LGHNA and CDR2 YSLEER. V was clipped by 1 base and J by 6 bases; unmatched bases: 17.

The V and J genes are TRBV4-3 and TRBJ2-1; 14 bases match TRBD2. This TCR derives from a man older than 75 with acute or convalescent COVID-19. The sequencing input was peripheral blood. For the CDR3, the DNA is TGCGCCAGCAGCCAAGCTCGACTAGCGGGAGGGAAAAATGCCCCCCGCAATGAGCAGTTCTTC. Its translation: CASSQARLAGGKNAPRNEQFF.